This TCR beta chain was recovered during a study of Ad26.COV2.S vaccination and SARS-CoV-2 variants. The CDR3 has 15 residues. V gave up 4 bases and J gave up 2 bases; unmatched junction bases: 5. In germline, CDR1 is MNHEY, CDR2 SVGEGT. Stated treatment: 19 received Ad26.COV2.S at low or high dose, single or two shots; several received placebo; per-sample allocation not given. Sampling was performed 63 days after the first vaccine or placebo injection. Generated by immunoSEQ multiplex PCR, the TCRdb table keeps only in-frame clones and is missing some. The top ten clones hold 9.5% to 15% of a sample with about 440,000 clones, roughly 89% of them seen once.

V and J are TRBV6-2 or TRBV6-3 and TRBJ2-1; 7 bases are a match to TRBD1. The clonotype originates from a person between 18 and 65 years old who received the Ad26.COV2.S COVID-19 vaccine or a placebo. Sample: peripheral blood, taken in a trial of Ad26.COV2.S vaccine versus placebo. The DNA for the CDR3 is TGTGCCAGCAGTTTTAGGCAGGGGGCCTACAATGAGCAGTTCTTC. It specifies CASSFRQGAYNEQFF.